The 22 T cell receptor beta chains below were found in one sample sequenced in a study of beta chain features in type 1 diabetes. Every bit of the isolated RNA underwent reverse transcription, so sequencing read expressed TCRB transcripts. Produced via immunoSEQ multiplex PCR; TCRdb's table is partial and in-frame only. The sample has about 110,000 clones; 30% to 50% are singletons. The sequenced material came from stem cell memory CD4+ T cells from blood. Receptor source: a woman under 30 in good health.

The CDR3 bases are TGTGCCTGGAGCGGCGGGTCTTCTAATTCACCCCTCCACTTT. Its protein is CAWSGGSSNSPLHF. V is TRBV30 and J is TRBJ1-6; D gene uncertain. CDR3 length equals 14 residues. Germline V gene lookup returns CDR1 GTSNPN and CDR2 SVGIG (reference sequence). The ends were cut back, 3 bases at V and 6 bases at J, with 12 bases in the middle.

The chain recombines TRBV29-1 with TRBJ2-3; 10 bases align to TRBD2. The CDR3 extends over 18 amino acids. CDR1 SQVTM and CDR2 ANQGSEA come from the germline V gene. The ends lost 5 bases at V and 2 bases at J; junction bases unmatched: 16. CDR3 sequence (DNA): TGCAGCGTTTCTAGCGGGAGAGATTATATACACTCCACAGATACGCAGTATTTT. It is translated as CSVSSGRDYIHSTDTQYF.

This clone was recorded a few times. The chain has TRBV28 and TRBJ2-7; D might be TRBD2 (6 bases). Germline V gene lookup returns CDR1 MDHEN and CDR2 SYDVKM. This CDR3 contains 14 residues. Trimming took off 6 bases at V and 2 bases at J, with 14 bases between the two ends. The CDR3 sequence is CASSRAWGAYEQYF. The CDR3 nucleotides are TGTGCCAGCAGCCGTGCTTGGGGGGCCTACGAGCAGTACTTC.

This rearrangement joins TRBV5-6 to TRBJ2-7, with D perhaps matching TRBD2 (7 bases). Germline-derived CDR1 and CDR2 are SGHDT and YYEEEE. The V gene lost 0 bases and the J gene lost 4 bases, with 17 bases spanning the gap. The CDR3 loop spans 16 amino acids. The CDR3 sequence is CASSLGGRGSLYEQYF. The CDR3 DNA reads as TGTGCCAGCAGCTTGGGAGGGAGGGGGAGTCTTTACGAGCAGTACTTC. Supplemented by reference TRBV5-6 and TRBJ2-7, the full variable domain reads DAGVTQSPTHLIKTRGQQVTLRCSPKSGHDTVSWYQQALGQGPQFIFQYYEEEERQRGNFPDRFSGHQFPNYSSELNVNALLLGDSALYLCASSLGGRGSLYEQYFGPGTRLTVT.

This clone occurred a few times. This chain connects TRBV9 to TRBJ2-4; 7 nucleotides agree with TRBD2. This CDR3 comprises 14 residues. V trimming: 0 bases; J trimming: 6 bases; junction bases outside the gene matches: 3. Germline V CDR1 and CDR2: SGDLS, YYNGEE. The CDR3 loop is CASSVVPSGNIQYF. The CDR3, as DNA: TGTGCCAGCAGCGTAGTCCCTAGCGGAAACATTCAGTACTTC. The full variable domain, its missing parts supplied by reference TRBV9 and TRBJ2-4, is DSGVTQTPKHLITATGQRVTLRCSPRSGDLSVYWYQQSLDQGLQFLIQYYNGEERAKGNILERFSAQQFPDLHSELNLSSLELGDSALYFCASSVVPSGNIQYFGAGTRLSVL.

This clone was seen a few times. The V and J genes are TRBV30 and TRBJ2-7, with 7 bases identical to TRBD1. V lost 5 bases, J lost 5 bases, and 15 bases stayed unmatched. This CDR3 has 15 amino acids. CDR1 and CDR2 (germline): GTSNPN, SVGIG (reference sequence). CDR3 protein: CAWGASRQGRDEQYF. DNA for the CDR3: TGTGCCTGGGGTGCGTCCCGACAGGGTAGAGACGAGCAGTACTTC.

This clone was counted a single time. The chain joins TRBV7-9 to TRBJ1-4; TRBD1 is a possible D gene (6 bases). The CDR3 totals 15 residues. Germline CDR1 and CDR2: SEHNR and FQNEAQ (reference sequence). V shed 3 bases and J shed 5 bases, with 13 bases lying between them. CDR3 sequence (DNA): TGTGCCAGCAGCTTGGGGCCAGGGGTGAATGAAAAACTGTTTTTT. This codes for CASSLGPGVNEKLFF. Full variable domain (missing parts from reference TRBV7-9 and TRBJ1-4): DTGVSQNPRHKITKRGQNVTFRCDPISEHNRLYWYRQTLGQGPEFLTYFQNEAQLEKSRLLSDRFSAERPKGSFSTLEIQRTEQGDSAMYLCASSLGPGVNEKLFFGSGTQLSVL.

Only a few counts were recorded for this clone. In DNA form, the CDR3 reads TGTGCCAGCAGCTTATCCCTAGCGGGAAGCCACGAGCAGTACTTC. Its translation is CASSLSLAGSHEQYF. V is TRBV7-8 and J is TRBJ2-7; 9 nucleotides agree with TRBD2. The germline gives CDR1 SGHVS, CDR2 FQNEAQ. V shed 2 bases and J 5 bases; nucleotides not matched to a gene: 7. The CDR3 consists of 15 residues.

This clone was detected only a few times. The J gene is TRBJ2-5, the V gene TRBV6-5; 11 bases align to TRBD2. CDR1 is MNHEY and CDR2 is SVGAGI in the germline V gene. The J segment lost 12 bases and the V segment lost 6 bases, leaving 15 bases of the junction unmatched. The CDR3 covers 15 residues. The CDR3 is CASRRGYPGLADEYF. Here the CDR3 DNA reads TGTGCCAGCAGGCGGGGATACCCGGGACTAGCGGACGAGTACTTC.

V gene TRBV6-5 combines with J gene TRBJ2-3, with 13 bases that match TRBD2. The CDR3 covers 15 residues. The ends lost 8 bases at V and 4 bases at J; junction bases unmatched: 6. CDR1 and CDR2 (germline): MNHEY, SVGAGI. CDR3 nucleotide sequence: TGTGCCAGCGGCCCGGGACTAGCGGGACCAGATACGCAGTATTTT. Protein product: CASGPGLAGPDTQYF.

This clone was seen a few times. The rearrangement joins TRBV9 to TRBJ2-7; 15 nucleotides match TRBD2. The CDR3 loop spans 17 amino acids. Germline values: CDR1 SGDLS, CDR2 YYNGEE. Losses at the gene ends were 4 bases for V and 2 bases for J; bases not matched to a gene: 7. For the CDR3, the DNA is TGTGCCAGCAGCAGAGGGACTAGCGGGAGGCCCCCCTACGAGCAGTACTTC. It codes for CASSRGTSGRPPYEQYF.

This clone was seen more than once but under ten times. The chain has TRBV10-3 and TRBJ1-1; perhaps TRBD1 as D (5 bases). This CDR3 comprises 13 residues. Germline V gene data show CDR1 as ENHRY and CDR2 as SYGVKD. Trimming shortened V by 3 bases and J by 1 base, and 6 bases separated the two germline ends. The CDR3, as DNA: TGTGCCATCAGTGATCAGGGGAACACTGAAGCTTTCTTT. It encodes CAISDQGNTEAFF.

The chain links TRBV5-4 to TRBJ2-5; TRBD2 matches 8 bases. The CDR3 sequence is 17 residues long. Germline values: CDR1 SGHNT, CDR2 YYREEE (reference sequence). V was pared by 0 bases and J by 7 bases, with 14 bases of the junction left unmatched. DNA of the CDR3: TGTGCCAGCAGCTTGGCTTCAGGGCTAGCGGGCGCGTCGACCCAGTACTTC. This codes for CASSLASGLAGASTQYF.

This clone has more than one count but fewer than ten. For the CDR3, the DNA is TGTGCCAGCAGCTTTTGGTCCAGAGGAGATAGCAATCAGCCCCAGCATTTT. It yields the protein CASSFWSRGDSNQPQHF. The chain combines TRBV7-9 with TRBJ1-5, with no clear D. The V gene's germline CDR1 is SEHNR and CDR2 FQNEAQ (reference sequence). Trimming pared 3 bases from V and 0 bases from J, leaving 15 bases between. This CDR3 region has 17 residues.

The rearrangement links TRBV18 to TRBJ2-7; 7 bases agree with TRBD2. The CDR3 extends over 13 amino acids. Per the germline V gene, CDR1 is KGHSH and CDR2 is LQKENI. The V and J ends lost 8 bases and 4 bases, in that order; junction bases with no gene match: 8. The CDR3 sequence is CASTSRTSYEQYF. CDR3 coding DNA: TGTGCCAGCACGTCTCGGACTAGTTACGAGCAGTACTTC.

The gene calls are TRBV7-9 and TRBJ2-1; D call uncertain. Deletions cut 1 base from V and 3 bases from J, with 7 bases between. Germline V gene data show CDR1 as SEHNR and CDR2 as FQNEAQ (reference sequence). The CDR3 is 14 amino acids. CDR3 coding DNA: TGTGCCAGCAGCTTAGGGCGGAACTACAATGAGCAGTTCTTC. This translates into CASSLGRNYNEQFF.

This rearrangement joins TRBV5-1 to TRBJ2-1; perhaps TRBD2 as D (6 bases). V lost 2 bases and J lost 15, with 21 bases in between. The CDR3 runs 14 residues. The germline V gene encodes CDR1 SGHRS and CDR2 YFSETQ. The CDR3 is CASSLGRLGEEGFF. The DNA of the CDR3 is TGCGCCAGCAGCTTAGGTCGGCTGGGAGAGGAGGGGTTCTTC.

The chain carries TRBV19 and TRBJ2-1; D not resolved. The germline V and J ends were trimmed by 7 bases and 9 bases, with 19 bases remaining between them. CDR1 LNHDA and CDR2 SQIVND come from the germline V gene (reference sequence). The CDR3 sequence is 14 residues long. The DNA of the CDR3 is TGTGCCAGTAAAAACCCCTTACTAAGCGCTGAGCAGTTCTTC. Translated: CASKNPLLSAEQFF.

This clone has a handful of counts. The chain uses TRBV6-5 and TRBJ2-7, with D perhaps TRBD2 (5 bases). Trimming cost V 0 bases and J 0 bases, with 12 bases left between them. The CDR3 has 16 amino acids. The germline CDR1 and CDR2 sequences are MNHEY and SVGAGI. CDR3 sequence: CASSYSLAGASYEQYF. The CDR3 DNA sequence: TGTGCCAGCAGTTACTCCCTAGCCGGCGCCTCCTACGAGCAGTACTTC.

The rearrangement links TRBV15 to TRBJ1-2, with D perhaps matching TRBD1 (6 bases). The V and J ends lost 0 bases and 6 bases respectively, with 17 bases between them. Germline values: CDR1 LNHNV, CDR2 YYDKDF (reference sequence). This CDR3 comprises 16 residues. CDR3 residues: CATSRDPKTGGDGYTF. The CDR3 DNA reads as TGTGCCACCAGCAGAGACCCTAAGACAGGTGGGGATGGCTACACCTTC.

The chain carries TRBV9 and TRBJ1-4, with 11 nucleotides matching TRBD1. J lost 7 bases, V lost 4 bases, and 6 bases had no gene match. This CDR3 region has 15 residues. CDR1 SGDLS and CDR2 YYNGEE come from the germline V gene. The CDR3 loop is CASSITGTGGEKLFF. Here the CDR3 DNA reads TGTGCCAGCAGCATAACCGGGACAGGGGGTGAAAAACTGTTTTTT.

The CDR3 DNA sequence: TGTGCCAGCAGCTTAGTACGACTAGCGGGAGGCAATGAGCAGTTCTTC. Amino acids: CASSLVRLAGGNEQFF. The chain employs TRBV11-3 and TRBJ2-1, with TRBD2 identical over 13 bases. The CDR3 sequence is 16 residues long. J gave up 6 bases and V 1 base, and 3 bases lay outside the gene matches. Germline-derived CDR1 and CDR2 are SGHNT and YENEEA.